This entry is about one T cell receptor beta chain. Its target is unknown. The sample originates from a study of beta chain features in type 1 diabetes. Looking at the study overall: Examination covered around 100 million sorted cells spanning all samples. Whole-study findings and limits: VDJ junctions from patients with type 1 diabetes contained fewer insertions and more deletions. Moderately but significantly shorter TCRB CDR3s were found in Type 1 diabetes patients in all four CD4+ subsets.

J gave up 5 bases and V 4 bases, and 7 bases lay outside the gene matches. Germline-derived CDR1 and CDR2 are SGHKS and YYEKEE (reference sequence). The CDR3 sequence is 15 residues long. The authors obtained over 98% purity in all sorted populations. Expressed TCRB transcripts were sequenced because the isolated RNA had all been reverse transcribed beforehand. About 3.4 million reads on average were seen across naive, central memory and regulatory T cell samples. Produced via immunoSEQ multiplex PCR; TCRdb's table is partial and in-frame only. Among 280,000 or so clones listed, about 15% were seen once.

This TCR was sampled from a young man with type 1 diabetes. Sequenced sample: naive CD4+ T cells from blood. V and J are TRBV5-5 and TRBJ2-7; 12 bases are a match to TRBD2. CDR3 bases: TGTGCCAGCAGCCCCGGACTAGCGGGATTCGACGAGCAGTACTTC. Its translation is CASSPGLAGFDEQYF. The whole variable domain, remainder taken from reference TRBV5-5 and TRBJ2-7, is DAGVTQSPTHLIKTRGQQVTLRCSPISGHKSVSWYQQVLGQGPQFIFQYYEKEERGRGNFPDRFSARQFPNYSSELNVNALLLGDSALYLCASSPGLAGFDEQYFGPGTRLTVT.